This T cell receptor beta chain originates from a study of T cells in Graves' hyperthyroidism and ophthalmopathy. V was clipped by 8 bases and J by 2 bases; unmatched bases: 6. The germline V gene encodes CDR1 SQVTM and CDR2 ANQGSEA. This CDR3 has 15 residues. Template material for amplifying TCR beta CDR3 regions consisted of RNA transcripts. The HTBI primer set served for first-round RT-PCR of the TCR CDR3. TCRdb reprocessed the multiplex PCR reads via MiXCR and lists one record per CDR3 protein. Of roughly 240,000 distinct CDR3 sequences listed, over 15% are singletons. Ophthalmopathy cases scored 3 or more on the Clinical Activity Score and 4 or more on NOSPECS grade, with duration below 3 months.

The sequenced sample was blood. The V and J genes are TRBV29-1 and TRBJ2-1, with 13 bases that match TRBD2. The origin of this receptor is a woman in her late teens or twenties with Graves' ophthalmopathy. The CDR3 bases are TGCAGCCAAGGTGGACTAGCGGGAGCCTACAATGAGCAGTTCTTC. It translates to CSQGGLAGAYNEQFF.